A single sample gave rise to the 17 T cell receptor beta chains below, sequenced in a study of T cell clonotyping in hematopoietic cell transplantation. Stated time point: recipient sample about 28 days before transplant, after cytoreduction. Profiling relied on immunoSEQ multiplex PCR, and the TCRdb table lists in-frame clones only, not all of them. The sample contains over 7,000 clones, approximately 90% of which appear only once. Here the sequenced sample was peripheral blood mononuclear cells, taken before stem cell transplant. Every receptor here comes from a man aged 55 to 70 with acute myeloid leukemia. Some clones in this sample may be carry-over from other donors' samples.

The V gene is TRBV7-8, the J gene TRBJ2-1; tentatively, D is TRBD1 or TRBD2 (6 bases each). V was pared by 3 bases and J by 1 base, with 10 bases between. Germline lookup yields CDR1 SGHVS and CDR2 FQNEAQ. The length of the CDR3 is 15 residues. CDR3 sequence reads: CASSLRGASYNEQFF. CDR3 DNA sequence: TGTGCCAGCAGCTTGAGGGGGGCTTCCTACAATGAGCAGTTCTTC.

Here the CDR3 DNA reads TGTGCCACGGGTCCTGAAGCTTTCTTT. It codes for CATGPEAFF. The V and J genes are TRBV7-8 and TRBJ1-1, with D uncertain. V lost 10 bases, J lost 6 bases, and 6 bases lay in between. Germline V gene sequence: CDR1 SGHVS, CDR2 FQNEAQ. This CDR3 spans 9 amino acids.

The rearrangement links TRBV28 to TRBJ2-7; D may be TRBD1 or TRBD2 (5 bases each). Germline-derived CDR1 and CDR2 are MDHEN and SYDVKM. The CDR3 is 15 residues long. Trimming took off 6 bases at V and 0 bases at J, with 15 bases between the two ends. CDR3 coding DNA: TGTGCCAGCAGCCCGACCTCTGGGGGCTCCTACGAGCAGTACTTC. Amino acids: CASSPTSGGSYEQYF.

The chain uses TRBV29-1 and TRBJ2-7; 7 bases agree with TRBD1. There are 13 residues in the CDR3. Germline CDR1 and CDR2: SQVTM and ANQGSEA. Trimming cost V 6 bases and J 0 bases; bases outside gene matches: 5. The CDR3 DNA follows: TGCAGCGTCGGGACAGATAGCTCCTACGAGCAGTACTTC. This codes for CSVGTDSSYEQYF.

CDR3 nucleotide sequence: TGTGCCAGCAGTCCATGGGCACTAGCGGGATTATTCTACGAGCAGTACTTC. This codes for CASSPWALAGLFYEQYF. This chain joins TRBV2 and TRBJ2-7; 10 bases agree with TRBD2. J gave up 3 bases and V 5 bases, and 13 bases lay outside the gene matches. The CDR3 contains 17 residues. Germline V gives CDR1 SNHLY, CDR2 FYNNEI.

The gene calls are TRBV2 and TRBJ1-5; 8 bases fit TRBD1. Germline CDR1 reads SNHLY; CDR2 reads FYNNEI. With 6 bases clipped from V and 1 base from J, the junction kept 5 bases outside the gene matches. The CDR3 extends over 15 amino acids. As DNA, the CDR3 is TGTGCCAGCAGCGACAGGGGCGGGAGCAATCAGCCCCAGCATTTT. This gives the protein CASSDRGGSNQPQHF.

The chain uses TRBV7-9 and TRBJ2-1; 8 bases map to TRBD1. J was trimmed by 8 bases and V by 5 bases; bases with no gene match: 8. Germline CDR1 and CDR2: SEHNR and FQNEAQ (reference sequence). The length of the CDR3 is 14 residues. The DNA of the CDR3 is TGTGCCAGCAGCGACAGGGGTACGTTGTATGAGCAGTTCTTC. This translates into CASSDRGTLYEQFF.

This clone was seen once. The chain recombines TRBV29-1 with TRBJ2-3, with D perhaps being TRBD1 or TRBD2 (5 bases each). The CDR3 sequence is 15 residues long. The germline V gene encodes CDR1 SQVTM and CDR2 ANQGSEA. Trimming removed 7 bases at V and 4 bases at J, with 21 bases between. The CDR3 reads CSGVRGWTAADTQYF. Written as DNA, the CDR3 is TGCAGCGGGGTTCGGGGCTGGACGGCCGCAGATACGCAGTATTTT.

The chain links TRBV4-1 to TRBJ2-6, with 7 nucleotides matching TRBD2. V trimming: 0 bases; J trimming: 0 bases; junction bases outside the gene matches: 5. CDR3 length: 18 amino acids. Germline values: CDR1 MGHRA, CDR2 YSYEKL. The CDR3 sequence: CASSQDSQRGSGANVLTF. In DNA, the CDR3 is TGCGCCAGCAGCCAAGATTCACAGCGGGGCTCTGGGGCCAACGTCCTGACTTTC.

The chain uses TRBV7-2 and TRBJ2-2; 7 nucleotides match TRBD1. The germline gives CDR1 SGHTA, CDR2 FQGNSA. V gave up 5 bases and J gave up 3 bases; unmatched junction bases: 6. The CDR3 consists of 15 residues. DNA of the CDR3: TGTGCCAGCAGCCGCGGACAGGAGTACACCGGGGAGCTGTTTTTT. It specifies CASSRGQEYTGELFF. The whole variable domain, filled in from reference TRBV7-2 and TRBJ2-2, reads GAGVSQSPSNKVTEKGKDVELRCDPISGHTALYWYRQSLGQGLEFLIYFQGNSAPDKSGLPSDRFSAERTGGSVSTLTIQRTQQEDSAVYLCASSRGQEYTGELFFGEGSRLTVL.

To note about this clone: The germline gene is not matched at one end of the junction; a read error may be the cause. The chain uses TRBV6-4 and TRBJ1-2; 10 nucleotides match TRBD1. Germline V gives CDR1 MRHNA, CDR2 SNTAGT. This CDR3 is 14 amino acids long. The CDR3 protein is CASSDIRGQGPLAF. For the CDR3, the DNA is TGTGCCAGCAGTGATATAAGGGGACAGGGGCCTCTCGCCTTC.

This chain uses TRBV30 with TRBJ1-5; D call uncertain. CDR3 size: 13 residues. V was clipped by 1 base and J by 1 base, with 5 bases between them. From germline, CDR1 is GTSNPN and CDR2 SVGIG (reference sequence). CDR3: CAWSAQSNQPQHF. The CDR3 nucleotides are TGTGCCTGGAGTGCACAGAGCAATCAGCCCCAGCATTTT.

This chain links TRBV29-1 with TRBJ1-4; 8 nucleotides line up with TRBD1. V lost 5 bases, J lost 6 bases, and 5 bases stayed unmatched. In germline, CDR1 is SQVTM, CDR2 ANQGSEA. The CDR3 has 13 residues. CDR3 in amino acids: CSVRQGADEKLFF. In DNA form, the CDR3 reads TGCAGCGTTCGGCAGGGGGCCGATGAAAAACTGTTTTTT.

The chain links TRBV2 to TRBJ1-5; D might be TRBD1 (6 bases). Germline V gives CDR1 SNHLY, CDR2 FYNNEI. Trimming cost V 6 bases and J 4 bases, with 16 bases left between them. The CDR3 has 15 amino acids. The CDR3 region is CASSEQTGPNQPQHF. CDR3 bases: TGTGCCAGCAGCGAACAGACAGGCCCAAATCAGCCCCAGCATTTT. Together with reference TRBV2 and TRBJ1-5, the CDR3 gives the full variable domain: EPEVTQTPSHQVTQMGQEVILRCVPISNHLYFYWYRQILGQKVEFLVSFYNNEISEKSEIFDDQFSVERPDGSNFTLKIRSTKLEDSAMYFCASSEQTGPNQPQHFGDGTRLSIL.

The rearrangement links TRBV27 to TRBJ1-2; D is possibly TRBD1 (5 bases). This CDR3 comprises 14 residues. Trimming removed 1 base from V and 0 bases from J, with 6 bases in between. Germline CDR1 MNHEY, CDR2 SMNVEV (reference sequence). The CDR3, as DNA: TGTGCCAGCAGTTTATTAGGGGCTAACTATGGCTACACCTTC. The encoded protein is CASSLLGANYGYTF.

This clone showed up just once. This sequence joins TRBV7-2 and TRBJ2-7, with TRBD2 matching over 7 bases. J lost 5 bases, V lost 5 bases, and 9 bases had no gene match. This CDR3 spans 14 amino acids. Germline-derived CDR1 and CDR2 are SGHTA and FQGNSA. The CDR3 DNA follows: TGTGCCAGCAGCCCGCGGACTAGTATCAACGAGCAGTACTTC. Residues: CASSPRTSINEQYF.

This chain joins TRBV5-1 and TRBJ1-2; D unclear. This CDR3 is 14 amino acids long. The germline V and J ends were trimmed by 0 bases and 3 bases, with 9 bases remaining between them. The germline V gene has CDR1 SGHRS and CDR2 YFSETQ. The CDR3: CASSLVGRDYGYTF. The CDR3 nucleotides are TGCGCCAGCAGCTTGGTAGGACGTGACTATGGCTACACCTTC. Drawing the rest from reference TRBV5-1 and TRBJ1-2, the complete variable domain is KAGVTQTPRYLIKTRGQQVTLSCSPISGHRSVSWYQQTPGQGLQFLFEYFSETQRNKGNFPGRFSGRQFSNSRSEMNVSTLELGDSALYLCASSLVGRDYGYTFGSGTRLTVV.